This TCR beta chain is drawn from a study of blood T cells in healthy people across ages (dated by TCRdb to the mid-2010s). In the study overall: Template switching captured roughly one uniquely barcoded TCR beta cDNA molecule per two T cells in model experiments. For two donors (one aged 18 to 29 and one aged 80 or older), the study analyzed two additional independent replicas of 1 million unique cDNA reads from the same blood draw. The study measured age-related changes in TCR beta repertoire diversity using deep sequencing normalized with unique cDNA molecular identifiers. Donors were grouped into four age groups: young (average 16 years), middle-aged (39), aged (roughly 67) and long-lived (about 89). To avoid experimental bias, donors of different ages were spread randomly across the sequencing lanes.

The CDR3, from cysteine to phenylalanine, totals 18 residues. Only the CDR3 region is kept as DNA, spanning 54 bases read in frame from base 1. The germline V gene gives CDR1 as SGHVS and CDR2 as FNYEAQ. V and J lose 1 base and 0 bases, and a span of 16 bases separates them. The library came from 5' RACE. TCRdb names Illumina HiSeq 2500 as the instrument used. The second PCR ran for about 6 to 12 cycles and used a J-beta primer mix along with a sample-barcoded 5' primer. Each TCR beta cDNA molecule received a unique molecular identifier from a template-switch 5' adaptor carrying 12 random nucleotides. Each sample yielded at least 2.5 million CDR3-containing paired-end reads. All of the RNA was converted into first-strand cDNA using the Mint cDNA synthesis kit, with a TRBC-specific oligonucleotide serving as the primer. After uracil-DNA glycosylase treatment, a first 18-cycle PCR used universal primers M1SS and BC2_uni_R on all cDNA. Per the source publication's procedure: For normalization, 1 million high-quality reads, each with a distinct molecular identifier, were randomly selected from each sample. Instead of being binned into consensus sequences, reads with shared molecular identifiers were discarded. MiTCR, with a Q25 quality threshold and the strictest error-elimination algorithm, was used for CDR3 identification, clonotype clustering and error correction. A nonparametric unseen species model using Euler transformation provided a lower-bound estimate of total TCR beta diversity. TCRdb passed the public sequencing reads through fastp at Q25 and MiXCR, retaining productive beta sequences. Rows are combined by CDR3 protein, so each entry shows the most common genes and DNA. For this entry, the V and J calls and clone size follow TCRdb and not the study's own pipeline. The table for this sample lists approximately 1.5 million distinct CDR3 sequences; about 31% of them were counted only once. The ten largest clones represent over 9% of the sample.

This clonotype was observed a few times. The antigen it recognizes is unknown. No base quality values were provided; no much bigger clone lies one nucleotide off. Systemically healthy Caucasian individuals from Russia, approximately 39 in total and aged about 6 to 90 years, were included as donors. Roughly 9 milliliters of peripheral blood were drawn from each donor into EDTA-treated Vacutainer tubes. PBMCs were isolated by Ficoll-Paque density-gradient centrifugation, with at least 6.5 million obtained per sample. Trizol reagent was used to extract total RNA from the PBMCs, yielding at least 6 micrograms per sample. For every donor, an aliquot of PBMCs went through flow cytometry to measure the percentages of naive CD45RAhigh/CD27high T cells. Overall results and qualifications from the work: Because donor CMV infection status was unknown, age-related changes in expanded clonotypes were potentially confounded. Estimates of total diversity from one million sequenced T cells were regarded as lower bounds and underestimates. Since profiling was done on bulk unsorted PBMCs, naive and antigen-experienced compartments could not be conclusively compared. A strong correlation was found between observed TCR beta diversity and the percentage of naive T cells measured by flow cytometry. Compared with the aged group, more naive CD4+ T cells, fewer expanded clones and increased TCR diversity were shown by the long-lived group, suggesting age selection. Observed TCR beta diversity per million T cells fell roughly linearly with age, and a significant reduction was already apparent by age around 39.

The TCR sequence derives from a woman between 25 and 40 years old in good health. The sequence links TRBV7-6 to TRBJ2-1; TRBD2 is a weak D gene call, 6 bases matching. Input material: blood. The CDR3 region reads CASSLVVAGLLSYNEQFF. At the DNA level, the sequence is TGTGCCAGCAGCTTAGTTGTGGCGGGACTCCTCTCCTACAATGAGCAGTTCTTC.